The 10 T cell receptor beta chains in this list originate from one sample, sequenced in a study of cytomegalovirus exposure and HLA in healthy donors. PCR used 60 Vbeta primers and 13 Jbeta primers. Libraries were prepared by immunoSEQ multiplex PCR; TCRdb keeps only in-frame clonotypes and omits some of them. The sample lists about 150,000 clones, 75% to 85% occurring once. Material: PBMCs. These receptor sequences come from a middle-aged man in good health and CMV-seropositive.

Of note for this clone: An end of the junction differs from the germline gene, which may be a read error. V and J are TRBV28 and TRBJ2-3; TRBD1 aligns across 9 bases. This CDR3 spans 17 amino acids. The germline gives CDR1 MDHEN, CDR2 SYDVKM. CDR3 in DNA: TGTGCCAGCAGTTTATTTCTGGGACAGGGAAGCACAGATACGCGGTATTTT. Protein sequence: CASSLFLGQGSTDTRYF.

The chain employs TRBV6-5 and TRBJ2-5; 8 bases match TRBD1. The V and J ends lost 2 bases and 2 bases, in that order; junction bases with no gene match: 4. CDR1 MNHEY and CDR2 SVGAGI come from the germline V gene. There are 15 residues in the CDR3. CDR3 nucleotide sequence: TGTGCCAGCAGTTACCCCAGACAGGGGCAAGAGACCCAGTACTTC. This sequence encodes CASSYPRQGQETQYF.

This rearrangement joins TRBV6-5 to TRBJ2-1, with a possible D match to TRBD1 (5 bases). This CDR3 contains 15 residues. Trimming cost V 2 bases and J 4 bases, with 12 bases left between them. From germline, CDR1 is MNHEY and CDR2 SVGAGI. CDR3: CASSYQGSTYNEQFF. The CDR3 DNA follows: TGTGCCAGCAGTTACCAGGGATCGACTTACAATGAGCAGTTCTTC.

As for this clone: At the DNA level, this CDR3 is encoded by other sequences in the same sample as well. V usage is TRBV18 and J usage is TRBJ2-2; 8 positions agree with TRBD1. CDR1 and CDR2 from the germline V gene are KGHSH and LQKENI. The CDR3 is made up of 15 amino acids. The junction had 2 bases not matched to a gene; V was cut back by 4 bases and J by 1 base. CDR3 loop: CASSQGQGNTGELFF. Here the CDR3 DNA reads TGTGCCAGCTCACAAGGACAGGGGAACACCGGGGAGCTGTTTTTT.

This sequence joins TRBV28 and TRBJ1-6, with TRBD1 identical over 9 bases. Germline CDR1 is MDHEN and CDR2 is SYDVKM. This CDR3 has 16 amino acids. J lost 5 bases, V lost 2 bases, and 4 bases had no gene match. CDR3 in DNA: TGTGCCAGCAGTTTAACCGGGACAGGGAATAATTCACCCCTCCACTTT. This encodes CASSLTGTGNNSPLHF.

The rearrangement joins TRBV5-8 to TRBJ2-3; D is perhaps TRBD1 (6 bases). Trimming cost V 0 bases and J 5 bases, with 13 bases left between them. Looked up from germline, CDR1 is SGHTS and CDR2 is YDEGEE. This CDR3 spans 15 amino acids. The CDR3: CASSLGLGAEDTQYF. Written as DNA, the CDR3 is TGTGCCAGCAGCTTGGGATTGGGGGCGGAAGATACGCAGTATTTT.

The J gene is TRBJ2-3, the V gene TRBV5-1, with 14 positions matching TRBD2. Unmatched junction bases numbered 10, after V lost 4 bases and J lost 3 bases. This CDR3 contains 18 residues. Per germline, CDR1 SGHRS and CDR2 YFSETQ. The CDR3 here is CASSIGTSGRGRTDTQYF. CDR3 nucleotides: TGCGCCAGCAGCATAGGGACTAGCGGGAGAGGGCGGACAGATACGCAGTATTTT.

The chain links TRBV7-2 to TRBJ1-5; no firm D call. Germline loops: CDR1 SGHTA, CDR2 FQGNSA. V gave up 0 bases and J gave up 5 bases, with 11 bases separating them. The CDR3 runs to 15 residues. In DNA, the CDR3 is TGTGCCAGCAGCTTAGCAGCCGCGGGGTATCAGCCCCAGCATTTT. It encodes CASSLAAAGYQPQHF.

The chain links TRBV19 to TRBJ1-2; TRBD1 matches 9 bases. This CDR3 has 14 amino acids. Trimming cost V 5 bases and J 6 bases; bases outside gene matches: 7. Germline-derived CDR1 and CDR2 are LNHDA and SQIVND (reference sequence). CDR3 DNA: TGTGCCAGTAGTTTTTCGGGACAGGGTGATGGCTACACCTTC. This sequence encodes CASSFSGQGDGYTF. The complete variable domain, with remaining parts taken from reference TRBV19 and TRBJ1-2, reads DGGITQSPKYLFRKEGQNVTLSCEQNLNHDAMYWYRQDPGQGLRLIYYSQIVNDFQKGDIAEGYSVSREKKESFPLTVTSAQKNPTAFYLCASSFSGQGDGYTFGSGTRLTVV.

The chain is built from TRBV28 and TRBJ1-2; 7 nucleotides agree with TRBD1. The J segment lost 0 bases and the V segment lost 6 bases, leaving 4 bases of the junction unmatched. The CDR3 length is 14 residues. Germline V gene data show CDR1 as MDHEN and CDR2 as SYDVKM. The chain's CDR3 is CASRAGTANYGYTF. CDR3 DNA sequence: TGTGCCAGCAGGGCCGGGACAGCTAACTATGGCTACACCTTC.